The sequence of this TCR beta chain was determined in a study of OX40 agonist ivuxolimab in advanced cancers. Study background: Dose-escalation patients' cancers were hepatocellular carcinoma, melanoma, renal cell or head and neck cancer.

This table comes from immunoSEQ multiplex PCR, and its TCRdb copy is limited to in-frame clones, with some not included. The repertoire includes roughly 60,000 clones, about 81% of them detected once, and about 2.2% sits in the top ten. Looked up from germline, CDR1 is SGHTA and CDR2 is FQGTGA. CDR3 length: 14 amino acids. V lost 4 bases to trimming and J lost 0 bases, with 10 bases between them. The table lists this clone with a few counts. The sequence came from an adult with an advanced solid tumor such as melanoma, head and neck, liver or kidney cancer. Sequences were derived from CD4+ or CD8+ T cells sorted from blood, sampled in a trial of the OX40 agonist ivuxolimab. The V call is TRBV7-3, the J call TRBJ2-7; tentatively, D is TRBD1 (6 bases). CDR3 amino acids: CASSWTATSYEQYF. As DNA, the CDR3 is TGTGCCAGCAGCTGGACAGCAACCTCCTACGAGCAGTACTTC.